Below are 19 T cell receptor beta chains sequenced from a single sample in a study of blood T cell repertoires in COVID-19. Data came from immunoSEQ multiplex PCR; TCRdb stores just in-frame clones and leaves some out. The sample yields over 150,000 clones, roughly four fifths seen once. Specimen: peripheral blood. The receptors stem from a woman aged 55-70 years with acute or convalescent COVID-19.

The rearrangement joins TRBV5-1 to TRBJ2-1; 11 bases agree with TRBD2. The V and J ends lost 0 bases and 5 bases, in that order; junction bases with no gene match: 4. The CDR3 loop spans 16 amino acids. CDR1 and CDR2 (germline): SGHRS, YFSETQ. The CDR3 nucleotides are TGCGCCAGCAGCTTGGCCCTAGCGGGGGGTGACAATGAGCAGTTCTTC. This codes for CASSLALAGGDNEQFF.

The V gene is TRBV7-2, the J gene TRBJ1-4; TRBD1 aligns across 8 bases. V lost 5 bases and J lost 3; bases outside the gene matches: 5. This CDR3 region has 15 residues. Germline CDR1 reads SGHTA; CDR2 reads FQGNSA. The CDR3 DNA sequence: TGTGCCAGCAGCGTCAGGGGGCTCCCTAATGAAAAACTGTTTTTT. Translation gives CASSVRGLPNEKLFF.

V usage is TRBV6-5 and J usage is TRBJ2-1; 9 bases fit TRBD2. J gave up 4 bases and V 6 bases, and 7 bases lay outside the gene matches. The CDR3 is 15 amino acids. From germline, CDR1 is MNHEY and CDR2 SVGAGI. The CDR3 loop is CASSSPSGDYNEQFF. Written as DNA, the CDR3 is TGTGCCAGCAGCTCCCCTAGCGGGGATTACAATGAGCAGTTCTTC.

The chain couples TRBV11-2 to TRBJ1-1; D is unclear. Germline CDR1 SGHAT, CDR2 FQNNGV. CDR3 size: 15 residues. V shed 4 bases and J shed 6 bases, with 18 bases lying between them. The CDR3 DNA reads as TGTGCCAGCAGCTCCCACCTAGCTCGGGTCGCTGAAGCTTTCTTT. Translated, it gives CASSSHLARVAEAFF.

In DNA, the CDR3 is TGTGCCAGCAGCCGGGTGGAATTTAACTATGGCTACACCTTC. As protein: CASSRVEFNYGYTF. The gene calls are TRBV9 and TRBJ1-2; D is unclear. There are 14 residues in the CDR3. Germline V gene data show CDR1 as SGDLS and CDR2 as YYNGEE. V lost 4 bases and J 1 base, leaving 11 bases between the germline ends.

This chain connects TRBV5-1 to TRBJ1-2, with D perhaps matching TRBD1 (5 bases). This CDR3 region has 15 residues. Germline assignment: CDR1 SGHRS and CDR2 YFSETQ. Trimming removed 4 bases at V and 4 bases at J, with 17 bases between. The CDR3 DNA sequence: TGCGCCAGCAGCGGGGGGAAGGATCCGGCCTATGGCTACACCTTC. Its translation is CASSGGKDPAYGYTF.

V is TRBV15 and J is TRBJ1-4; tentatively, D is TRBD1 (6 bases). CDR1 is LNHNV, CDR2 YYDKDF, per germline (reference sequence). Trimming cost V 0 bases and J 8 bases, with 16 bases left between them. This CDR3 region has 16 residues. The CDR3 nucleotides are TGTGCCACCAGCAGAGATAGGTTGGGGGCTGGCGAAAAACTGTTTTTT. Protein: CATSRDRLGAGEKLFF.

This clone was counted a single time. The chain carries TRBV5-6 and TRBJ1-2; the match to TRBD1 covers 8 bases. V was clipped by 4 bases and J by 2 bases; unmatched bases: 1. This CDR3 comprises 13 residues. Per the germline V gene, CDR1 is SGHDT and CDR2 is YYEEEE. The CDR3 DNA is TGTGCCAGCAGCCGGACAGGGAACTATGGCTACACCTTC. Residues: CASSRTGNYGYTF.

The CDR3 DNA follows: TGTGCCAGCGCTACAACGGGACTAGCGGGGGCGGGCACCGGGGAGCTGTTTTTT. Translation: CASATTGLAGAGTGELFF. The V and J genes are TRBV27 and TRBJ2-2; 14 bases agree with TRBD2. Germline CDR1 and CDR2: MNHEY and SMNVEV (reference sequence). CDR3 length: 18 residues. V lost 8 bases and J lost 4; bases outside the gene matches: 12.

Relative to its sample, this clone is medium-sized (0.01 to 0.1%). This chain links TRBV3-1 (or the pseudogene TRBV3-2) with TRBJ1-6; D is possibly TRBD1 (5 bases). V lost 4 bases and J lost 0, with 10 bases in between. Germline-derived CDR1 and CDR2 are LGHDT and YNNKEL (reference sequence). The CDR3 consists of 16 residues. The CDR3 reads CASSRQGGSYNSPLHF. In DNA, the CDR3 is TGTGCCAGCAGCCGGCAGGGCGGCTCCTATAATTCACCCCTCCACTTT.

The rearrangement joins TRBV4-1 to TRBJ1-1; 8 nucleotides match TRBD1. The length of the CDR3 is 16 residues. Germline CDR1 MGHRA, CDR2 YSYEKL. After removal of 6 bases from V and 0 bases from J, the junction contained 9 bases not matched to a gene. The CDR3 sequence: CASSLIRGLLNTEAFF. The CDR3 nucleotides are TGCGCCAGCAGTCTCATCAGGGGGCTTTTGAACACTGAAGCTTTCTTT.

The chain carries TRBV6-4 and TRBJ2-7; D is perhaps TRBD2 (6 bases). CDR3 size: 14 residues. Between the trimmed V and J ends, which lost 5 bases and 3 bases, there was a span of 14 bases. In germline, CDR1 is MRHNA, CDR2 SNTAGT. The CDR3 reads CASSPGRSFYEQYV. Written as DNA, the CDR3 is TGTGCCAGCAGTCCAGGGAGGTCCTTCTACGAGCAGTACGTC.

The chain recombines TRBV28 with TRBJ1-2, with no clear D. V lost 5 bases and J lost 11, with 12 bases in between. Germline CDR1 reads MDHEN; CDR2 reads SYDVKM. This CDR3 is 11 amino acids long. The CDR3 here is CASSSPGRYTF. The CDR3 coding sequence is TGTGCCAGCAGTAGCCCGGGGAGATACACCTTC.

This chain links TRBV3-1 (or the pseudogene TRBV3-2) with TRBJ1-1; 8 bases map to TRBD1. The CDR3 contains 14 residues. V shed 6 bases, J shed 3 bases, and the junction held 6 bases outside the gene matches. Germline V gives CDR1 LGHDT, CDR2 YNNKEL (reference sequence). The CDR3 spells CASSYRGSDTEAFF. The CDR3 nucleotides are TGTGCCAGCAGTTACAGGGGGTCCGACACTGAAGCTTTCTTT.

The genes are TRBV24-1 and TRBJ1-2; TRBD1 matches at 11 bases. This CDR3 is 16 amino acids long. CDR1 KGHDR and CDR2 SFDVKD come from the germline V gene. The trim removed 4 bases at V and 3 bases at J, leaving 6 bases unmatched. CDR3 nucleotides: TGTGCCACCAGTGAGGGGACAGGGGGAGAAGACTATGGCTACACCTTC. Its translation: CATSEGTGGEDYGYTF.

The rearrangement uses TRBV19 and TRBJ1-5, with 8 positions matching TRBD1. The V and J ends lost 4 bases and 4 bases, in that order; junction bases with no gene match: 6. This CDR3 comprises 15 residues. Germline CDR1 reads LNHDA; CDR2 reads SQIVND (reference sequence). CDR3 sequence reads: CASSTQGQGNQPQHF. The CDR3 DNA sequence: TGTGCCAGTAGTACCCAAGGACAGGGTAATCAGCCCCAGCATTTT.

This clone showed up just once. As DNA, the CDR3 is TGTGCCAGTAGTGGTGTCGGTATGAACACTGAAGCTTTCTTT. Translated, it gives CASSGVGMNTEAFF. The rearrangement joins TRBV19 to TRBJ1-1; D is undetermined. Trimming left V 5 bases short and J 0 bases short, with 10 bases between. From germline, CDR1 is LNHDA and CDR2 SQIVND (reference sequence). The length of the CDR3 is 14 residues. The full variable domain, its missing parts supplied by reference TRBV19 and TRBJ1-1, is DGGITQSPKYLFRKEGQNVTLSCEQNLNHDAMYWYRQDPGQGLRLIYYSQIVNDFQKGDIAEGYSVSREKKESFPLTVTSAQKNPTAFYLCASSGVGMNTEAFFGQGTRLTVV.

The genes are TRBV6-1 and TRBJ1-2; the D is unclear. Trimming shortened V by 3 bases and J by 6 bases, and 8 bases separated the two germline ends. Germline CDR1 MNHNS, CDR2 SASEGT. The CDR3 sequence is 12 residues long. CDR3 amino acids: CASSDRFNGYTF. Written as DNA, the CDR3 is TGTGCCAGCAGTGACAGATTCAATGGCTACACCTTC.

The J gene is TRBJ2-5, the V gene TRBV7-9, with a tentative D call TRBD2 (6 bases). V lost 2 bases to trimming and J lost 1 base, with 11 bases between them. The germline V gene encodes CDR1 SEHNR and CDR2 FQNEAQ (reference sequence). The CDR3 loop spans 15 amino acids. In DNA form, the CDR3 reads TGTGCCAGCAGCTTAAGGCTAGCGACCCAAGAGACCCAGTACTTC. Protein product: CASSLRLATQETQYF.